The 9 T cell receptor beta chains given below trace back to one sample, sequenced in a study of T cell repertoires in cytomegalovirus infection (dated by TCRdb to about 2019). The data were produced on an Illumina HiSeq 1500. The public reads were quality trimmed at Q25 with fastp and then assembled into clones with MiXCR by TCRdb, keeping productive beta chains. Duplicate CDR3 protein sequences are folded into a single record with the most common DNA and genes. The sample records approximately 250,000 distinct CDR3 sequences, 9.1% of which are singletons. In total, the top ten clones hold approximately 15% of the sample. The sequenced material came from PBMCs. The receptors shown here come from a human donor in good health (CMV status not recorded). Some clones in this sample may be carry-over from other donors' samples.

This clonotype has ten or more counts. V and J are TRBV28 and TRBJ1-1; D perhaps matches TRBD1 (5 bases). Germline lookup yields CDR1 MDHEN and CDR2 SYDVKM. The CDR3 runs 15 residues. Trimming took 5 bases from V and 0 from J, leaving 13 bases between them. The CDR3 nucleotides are TGTGCCAGCAGTACCGATGCGGGGCTGAACACTGAAGCTTTCTTT. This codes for CASSTDAGLNTEAFF.

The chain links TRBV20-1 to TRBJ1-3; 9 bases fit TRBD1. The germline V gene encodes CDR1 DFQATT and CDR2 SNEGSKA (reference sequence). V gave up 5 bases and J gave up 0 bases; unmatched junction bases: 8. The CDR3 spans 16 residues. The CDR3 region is CSALWDRAFSGNTIYF. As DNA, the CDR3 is TGCAGTGCTCTTTGGGACAGGGCGTTCTCTGGAAACACCATATATTTT.

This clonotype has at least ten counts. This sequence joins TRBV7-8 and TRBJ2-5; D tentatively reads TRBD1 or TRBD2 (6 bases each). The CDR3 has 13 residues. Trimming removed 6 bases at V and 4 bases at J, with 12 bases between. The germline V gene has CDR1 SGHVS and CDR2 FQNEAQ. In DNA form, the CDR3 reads TGTGCCAGCAGGTTCGGGGGCTCAGAGACCCAGTACTTC. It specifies CASRFGGSETQYF.

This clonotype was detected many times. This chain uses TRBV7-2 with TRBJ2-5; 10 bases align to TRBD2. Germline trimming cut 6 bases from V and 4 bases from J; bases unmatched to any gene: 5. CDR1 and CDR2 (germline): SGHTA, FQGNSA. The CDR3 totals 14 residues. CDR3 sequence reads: CASRRAGGVETQYF. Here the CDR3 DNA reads TGTGCCAGCAGAAGAGCGGGAGGGGTAGAGACCCAGTACTTC.

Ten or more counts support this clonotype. The CDR3 loop reads CASSSSHNSPLHF. The CDR3 bases are TGTGCCAGCAGCTCTTCCCATAATTCACCCCTCCACTTT. The J gene is TRBJ1-6, the V gene TRBV7-2; D remains ambiguous. Trimming took off 4 bases at V and 5 bases at J, with 6 bases between the two ends. There are 13 residues in the CDR3. Looked up from germline, CDR1 is SGHTA and CDR2 is FQGNSA.

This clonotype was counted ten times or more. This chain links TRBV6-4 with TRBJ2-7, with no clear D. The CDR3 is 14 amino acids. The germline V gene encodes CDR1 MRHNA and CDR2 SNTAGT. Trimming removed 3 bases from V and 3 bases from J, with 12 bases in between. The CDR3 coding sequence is TGTGCCAGCAGTGAGCAGGCGGAAGACTACGAGCAGTACTTC. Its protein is CASSEQAEDYEQYF.

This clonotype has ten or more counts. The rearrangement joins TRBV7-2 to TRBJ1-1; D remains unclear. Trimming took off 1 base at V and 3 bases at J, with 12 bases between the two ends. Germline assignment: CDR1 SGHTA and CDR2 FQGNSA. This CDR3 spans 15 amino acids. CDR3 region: CASSLVGVRDTEAFF. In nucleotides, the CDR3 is TGTGCCAGCAGCTTAGTGGGAGTCCGTGACACTGAAGCTTTCTTT.

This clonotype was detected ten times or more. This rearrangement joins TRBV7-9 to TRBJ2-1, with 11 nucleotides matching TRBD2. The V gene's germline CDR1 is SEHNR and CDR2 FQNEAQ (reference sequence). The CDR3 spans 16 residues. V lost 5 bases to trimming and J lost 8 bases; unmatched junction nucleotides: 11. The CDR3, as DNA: TGTGCCAGCAGCATACTTAGCGGGAGGGCCATGGATGAGCAGTTCTTC. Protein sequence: CASSILSGRAMDEQFF.

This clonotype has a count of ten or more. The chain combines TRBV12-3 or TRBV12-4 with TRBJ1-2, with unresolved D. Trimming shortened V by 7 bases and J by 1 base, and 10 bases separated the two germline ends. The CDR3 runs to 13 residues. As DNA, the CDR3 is TGTGCCAGCAAAGGCAGGAATAACTATGGCTACACCTTC. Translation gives CASKGRNNYGYTF.